The clone carrying this TCR beta chain has just a few counts. Its antigen is not known. RNA, once extracted, was reverse transcribed into cDNA for use as the sequencing template. Libraries were prepared by immunoSEQ multiplex PCR; TCRdb keeps only in-frame clonotypes and omits some of them. The sample contains some 200,000 clones, about 50% of which appear only once. The source of the sample is a study of CD8+ T cells in alopecia areata. Turning to the study itself: Treated individuals took tofacitinib by mouth, 5 to 10 mg twice daily. Affected scalp percentage determined the severity score of treated patients. Study results and caveats: It was observed that many expanded lesional clones persisted in scalp and blood during tofacitinib. In scalp samples, resident alphabeta T cells of normal skin are also sequenced.

The V and J ends lost 1 base and 0 bases, in that order; junction bases with no gene match: 9. The CDR3 length is 20 residues. The germline gives CDR1 KGHSH, CDR2 LQKENI. The treatment: oral pan-JAK inhibitor, 5-10 mg twice daily. The rearrangement uses TRBV18 and TRBJ2-1, with 13 positions matching TRBD2. The sequencing here drew on CD4+ T cells sorted from blood, taken at week 4, from a patient treated with tofacitinib. This TCR derives from a human donor with alopecia areata. For the CDR3, the DNA is TGTGCCAGCTCACCACAAAGACTAGCGGGGGGAAAGAGCTCCTACAATGAGCAGTTCTTC. It yields the protein CASSPQRLAGGKSSYNEQFF.